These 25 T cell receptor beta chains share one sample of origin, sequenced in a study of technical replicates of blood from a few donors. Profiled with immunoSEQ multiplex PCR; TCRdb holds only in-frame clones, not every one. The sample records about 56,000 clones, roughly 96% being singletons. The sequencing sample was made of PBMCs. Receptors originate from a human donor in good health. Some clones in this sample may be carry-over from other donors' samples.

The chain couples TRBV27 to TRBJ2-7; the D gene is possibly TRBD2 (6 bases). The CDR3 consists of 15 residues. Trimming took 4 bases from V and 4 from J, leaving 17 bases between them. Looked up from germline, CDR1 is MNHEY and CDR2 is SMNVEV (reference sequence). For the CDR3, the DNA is TGTGCCAGCAGTTATGAGGGGCGCGGGGTATACGAGCAGTACTTC. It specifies CASSYEGRGVYEQYF.

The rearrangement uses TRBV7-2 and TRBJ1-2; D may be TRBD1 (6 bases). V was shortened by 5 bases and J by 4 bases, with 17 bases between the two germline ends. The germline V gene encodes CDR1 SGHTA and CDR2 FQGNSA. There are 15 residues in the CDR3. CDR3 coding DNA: TGTGCCAGCAGCCTCCCGACGGGGGGGGCCTATGGCTACACCTTC. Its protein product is CASSLPTGGAYGYTF.

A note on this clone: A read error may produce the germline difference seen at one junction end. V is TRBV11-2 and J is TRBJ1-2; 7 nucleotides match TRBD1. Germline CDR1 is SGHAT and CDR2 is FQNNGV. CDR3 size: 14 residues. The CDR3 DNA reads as TGTGCCAGCAGCGTAGACAGGGCCAACTATGGCTACACCTTC. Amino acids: CASSVDRANYGYTF.

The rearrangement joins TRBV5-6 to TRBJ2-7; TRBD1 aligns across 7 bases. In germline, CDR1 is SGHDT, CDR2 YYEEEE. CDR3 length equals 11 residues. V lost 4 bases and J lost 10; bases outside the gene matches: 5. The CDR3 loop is CASSRDRIQYF. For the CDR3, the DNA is TGTGCCAGCAGCAGGGACAGAATTCAGTACTTC.

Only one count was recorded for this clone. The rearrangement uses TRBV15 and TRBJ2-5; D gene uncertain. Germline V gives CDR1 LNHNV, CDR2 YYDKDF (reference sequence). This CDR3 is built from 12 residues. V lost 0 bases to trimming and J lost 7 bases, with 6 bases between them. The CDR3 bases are TGTGCCACCAGCAGAGATTCGGGGACCCAGTACTTC. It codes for CATSRDSGTQYF.

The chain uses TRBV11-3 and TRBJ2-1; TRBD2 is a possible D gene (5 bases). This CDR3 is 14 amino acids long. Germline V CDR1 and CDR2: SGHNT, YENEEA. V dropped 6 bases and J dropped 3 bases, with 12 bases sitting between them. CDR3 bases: TGTGCCAGCAGTGGCCGTGAGGGCTACAATGAGCAGTTCTTC. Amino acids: CASSGREGYNEQFF.

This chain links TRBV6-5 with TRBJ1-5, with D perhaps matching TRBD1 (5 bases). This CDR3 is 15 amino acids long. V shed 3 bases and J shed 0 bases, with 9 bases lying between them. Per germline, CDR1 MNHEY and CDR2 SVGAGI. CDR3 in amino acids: CASSYSGYSNQPQHF. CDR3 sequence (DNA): TGTGCCAGCAGTTATTCAGGGTATAGCAATCAGCCCCAGCATTTT.

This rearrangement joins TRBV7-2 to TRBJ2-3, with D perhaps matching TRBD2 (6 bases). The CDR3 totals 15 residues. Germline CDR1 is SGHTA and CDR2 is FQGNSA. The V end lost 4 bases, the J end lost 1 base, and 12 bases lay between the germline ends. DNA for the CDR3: TGTGCCAGCAGCTACCTGGGGGGAGGCACAGATACGCAGTATTTT. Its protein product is CASSYLGGGTDTQYF.

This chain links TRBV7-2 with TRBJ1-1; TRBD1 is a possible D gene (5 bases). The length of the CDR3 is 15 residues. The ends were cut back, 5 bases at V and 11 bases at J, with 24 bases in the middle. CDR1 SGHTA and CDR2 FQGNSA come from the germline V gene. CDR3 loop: CASSASRDYNALAFF. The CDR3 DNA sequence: TGTGCCAGCAGCGCCAGCCGGGACTACAACGCCCTGGCTTTCTTT.

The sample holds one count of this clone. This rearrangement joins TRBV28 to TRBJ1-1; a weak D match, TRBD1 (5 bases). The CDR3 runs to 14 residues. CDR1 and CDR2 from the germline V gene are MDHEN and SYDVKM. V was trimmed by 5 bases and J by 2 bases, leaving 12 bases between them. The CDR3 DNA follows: TGTGCCAGCAGTATAACAGGTTCTAACACTGAAGCTTTCTTT. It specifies CASSITGSNTEAFF.

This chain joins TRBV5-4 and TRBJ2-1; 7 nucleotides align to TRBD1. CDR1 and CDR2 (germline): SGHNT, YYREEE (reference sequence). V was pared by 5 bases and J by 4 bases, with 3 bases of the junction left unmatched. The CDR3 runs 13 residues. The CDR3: CASSTGQYNEQFF. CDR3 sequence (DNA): TGTGCCAGCAGTACGGGACAGTACAATGAGCAGTTCTTC.

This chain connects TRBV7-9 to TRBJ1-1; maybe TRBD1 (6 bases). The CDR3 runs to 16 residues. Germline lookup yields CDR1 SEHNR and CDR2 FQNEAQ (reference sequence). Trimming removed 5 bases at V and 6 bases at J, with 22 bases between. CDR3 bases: TGTGCCAGCAGCCCTTACTTAACGGGGGGCAGGGCTGAAGCTTTCTTT. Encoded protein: CASSPYLTGGRAEAFF.

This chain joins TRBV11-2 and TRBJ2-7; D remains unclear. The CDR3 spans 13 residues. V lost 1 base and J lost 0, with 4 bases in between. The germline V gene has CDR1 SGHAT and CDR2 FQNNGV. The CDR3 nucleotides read TGTGCCAGCAGCTTAGTGTACTCCTACGAGCAGTACTTC. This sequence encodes CASSLVYSYEQYF.

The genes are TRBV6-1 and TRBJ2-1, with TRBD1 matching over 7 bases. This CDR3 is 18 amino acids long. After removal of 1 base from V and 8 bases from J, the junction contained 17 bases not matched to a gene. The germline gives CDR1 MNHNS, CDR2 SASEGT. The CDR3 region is CASSEGNRGLNKRDEQFF. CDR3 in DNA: TGTGCCAGCAGTGAAGGGAACAGGGGTCTCAACAAACGAGATGAGCAGTTCTTC.

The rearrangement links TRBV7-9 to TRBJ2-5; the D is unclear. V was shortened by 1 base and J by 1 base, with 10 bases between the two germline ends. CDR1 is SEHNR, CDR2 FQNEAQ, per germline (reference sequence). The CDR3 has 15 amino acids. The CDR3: CASSLGGSTQETQYF. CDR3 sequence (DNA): TGTGCCAGCAGCTTAGGAGGAAGCACCCAAGAGACCCAGTACTTC.

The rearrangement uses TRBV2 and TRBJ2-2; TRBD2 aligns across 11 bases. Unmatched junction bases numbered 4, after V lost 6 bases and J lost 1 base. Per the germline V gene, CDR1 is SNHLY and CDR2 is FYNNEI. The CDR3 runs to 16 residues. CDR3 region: CASRTGTSGNTGELFF. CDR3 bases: TGTGCCAGCAGGACGGGGACTAGCGGGAACACCGGGGAGCTGTTTTTT.

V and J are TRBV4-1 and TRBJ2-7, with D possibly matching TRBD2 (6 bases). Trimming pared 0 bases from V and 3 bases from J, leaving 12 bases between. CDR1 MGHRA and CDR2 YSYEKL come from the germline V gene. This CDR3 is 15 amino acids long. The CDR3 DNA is TGCGCCAGCAGCCAAGATCGACTAGGGATCTACGAGCAGTACTTC. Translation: CASSQDRLGIYEQYF.

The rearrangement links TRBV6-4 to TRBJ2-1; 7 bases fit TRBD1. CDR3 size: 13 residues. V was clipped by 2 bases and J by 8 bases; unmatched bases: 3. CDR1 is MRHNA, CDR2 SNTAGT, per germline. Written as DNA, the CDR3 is TGTGCCAGCAGTGACGGGACAGTCGATGAGCAGTTCTTC. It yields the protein CASSDGTVDEQFF.

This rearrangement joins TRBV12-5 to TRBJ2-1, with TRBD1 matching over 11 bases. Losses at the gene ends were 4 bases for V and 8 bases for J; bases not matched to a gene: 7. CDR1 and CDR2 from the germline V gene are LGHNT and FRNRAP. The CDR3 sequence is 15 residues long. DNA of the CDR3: TGTGCTAGTGGTTCCGGACAGGGGGCTAACGATGAGCAGTTCTTC. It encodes CASGSGQGANDEQFF.

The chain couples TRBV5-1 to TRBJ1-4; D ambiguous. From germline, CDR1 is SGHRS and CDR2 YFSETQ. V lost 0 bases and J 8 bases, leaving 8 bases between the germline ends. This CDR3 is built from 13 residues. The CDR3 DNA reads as TGCGCCAGCAGCTTGGCCTTCAGGGAAAAACTGTTTTTT. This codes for CASSLAFREKLFF.

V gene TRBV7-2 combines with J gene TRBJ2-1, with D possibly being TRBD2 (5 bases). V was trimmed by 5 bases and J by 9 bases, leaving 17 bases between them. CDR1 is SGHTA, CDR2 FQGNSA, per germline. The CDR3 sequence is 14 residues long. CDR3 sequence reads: CASSPAVAGGEQFF. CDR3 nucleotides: TGTGCCAGCAGCCCCGCGGTCGCGGGCGGTGAGCAGTTCTTC.

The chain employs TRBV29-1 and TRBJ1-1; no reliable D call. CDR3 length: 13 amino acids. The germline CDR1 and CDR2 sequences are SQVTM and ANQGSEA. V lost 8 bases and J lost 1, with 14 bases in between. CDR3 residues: CSIGESSNTEAFF. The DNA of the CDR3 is TGCAGCATCGGGGAGTCCTCGAACACTGAAGCTTTCTTT.

In nucleotides, the CDR3 is TGCGCCAGCAGCCAAGATCGAGGGGGAACGGGCTATGGCTACACCTTC. As protein: CASSQDRGGTGYGYTF. The chain combines TRBV4-3 with TRBJ1-2; tentatively, D is TRBD1 (6 bases). This CDR3 has 16 residues. CDR1 LGHNA and CDR2 YSLEER come from the germline V gene. Trimming took 0 bases from V and 4 from J, leaving 15 bases between them.

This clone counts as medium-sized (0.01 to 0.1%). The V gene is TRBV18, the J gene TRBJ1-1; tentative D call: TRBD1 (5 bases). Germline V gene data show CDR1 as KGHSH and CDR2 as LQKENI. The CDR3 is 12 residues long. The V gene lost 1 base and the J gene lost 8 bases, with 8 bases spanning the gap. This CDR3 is CASSPRQGEAFF. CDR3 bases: TGTGCCAGCTCACCACGGCAGGGAGAAGCTTTCTTT.

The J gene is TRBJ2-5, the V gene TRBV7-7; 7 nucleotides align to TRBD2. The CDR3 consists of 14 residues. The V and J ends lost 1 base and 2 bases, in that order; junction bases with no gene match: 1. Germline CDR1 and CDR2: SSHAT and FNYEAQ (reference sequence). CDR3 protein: CASSLGGGQETQYF. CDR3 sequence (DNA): TGTGCCAGCAGCTTAGGCGGGGGACAAGAGACCCAGTACTTC.